This TCR beta chain was identified in a study of T-cell memory formation after mild COVID-19 (dated by TCRdb to about 2021). Looking at the study overall: Most TCR sequence clusters were specific to one of the two donors. In two donors, T-cell clones that expanded and contracted after mild COVID-19 were tracked by sequencing TCRalpha and TCRbeta repertoires over time. The cohort comprised two young, previously healthy adult volunteers, one female and one male.

Broader findings and caveats from the paper: Whether the second-wave clones peaking on day 37 were SARS-CoV-2 specific was not confirmed. Some responding clones were detected in pre-infection memory, suggesting pre-existing cross-reactive memory T cells joined the SARS-CoV-2 response. Clones that contracted from day 15 to 85 showed balanced CD4/CD8 phenotypes, whereas a second wave of clones that expanded from day 15 to 37 leaned towards CD4+. Contracting CD4+ clones were found mainly in CM and EM memory subsets, while CD8+ clones were enriched in EMRA. Only a couple of mild cases were covered by the study, and larger cohorts that include severe cases with pre-infection samples were considered necessary.

With respect to this clonotype: Its recognized antigen is unknown. One base away there is no much larger clone; base qualities are not given.

From its cysteine to its phenylalanine, the CDR3 spans 14 amino acids. The sequence is cut down to CDR3 DNA, 42 bases in frame from base 1. CDR1 and CDR2, per the germline V gene, are ENHRY and SYGVKD. Trimming costs V 4 bases and J 5 bases, and their ends lie 14 bases apart. These reads were obtained on an Illumina NovaSeq 6000. TCRalpha and TCRbeta cDNA libraries were constructed by 5'RACE with constant-segment primers, with sample barcodes and unique molecular identifiers being introduced. Trizol reagent was used to extract RNA from every sample. Library amplification was performed in two PCR steps, and a second sample barcode and Illumina TruSeq adapters were introduced in the second step. Libraries were sequenced on an Illumina NovaSeq with 2 x 150 bp paired-end reads. The source study handled its data this way. Demultiplexing of reads and collapsing into UMI-guided consensus sequences were performed with migec v1.2.7. Using mixcr v2.1.11, the UMI consensuses were aligned to TRA and TRB V and J templates and assembled into clonotypes. Expanded or contracted clonotypes were those called significant by both edgeR and NoisET, with noise models trained on biological replicates. For edgeR calls, a false discovery rate-adjusted p below 0.01 and a log2 fold-change threshold of 1 were applied. PCA with hierarchical clustering of max-normalized trajectories of the 1000 most abundant clonotypes was used as exploratory dynamics analysis. Separately sequenced CD4+ and CD8+ repertoires were used to assign the CD4 or CD8 phenotype of responding clones. TCRdb passed the public sequencing reads through fastp at Q25 and MiXCR, retaining productive beta sequences. CDR3 protein sequences are deduplicated, and each keeps its most common genes and DNA. What appears here as the V and J calls and clone size reflects TCRdb's work, not the paper's. The sample has hundreds of thousands of distinct CDR3 sequences on record, approximately 16% of them singletons. Under 25% of the sample goes to the ten largest clones.

Ficoll-Paque density gradient centrifugation was used to isolate PBMCs. The chain joins TRBV10-3 to TRBJ2-5; 5 matching bases give a weak D call of TRBD1. The clonotype was recovered from a young man who had mild COVID-19 (a few samples of this study predate the infection). The sample titles of this study are shuffled in the database, so cell type and time point are left out; the donor was told from shared clones. The source material was PBMCs or a T cell subset sorted from them (not recorded which). CDR3 reads: CAISVAGAEETQYF. The DNA is TGTGCCATCAGTGTCGCTGGGGCCGAGGAGACCCAGTACTTC.